This T cell receptor (beta chain) was retrieved from a study of Ad26.COV2.S vaccination and SARS-CoV-2 variants. Study summary: Donor participated within the Ad26.COV2.S arm of the COV1001 trial.

Produced via immunoSEQ multiplex PCR; TCRdb's table is partial and in-frame only. The sample carries under 400,000 clones, around 87% recorded once. Whole-study findings and limits: Quantification of TCR breadth and depth may have yielded underestimates of total T cell responses. Substantial breadth in spike-specific CD8+ and CD4+ T cell responses was reportedly seen after vaccination.

Points on this clone: Its matching antigen is unknown.

Specified treatment: approximately 18 received Ad26.COV2.S at low or high dose, single or two shots; several received placebo; per-sample allocation not given. Vaccine and placebo recipients were sampled on day 63 after the first injection. This clonotype was sampled from a person between 18 and 60 years old who received the Ad26.COV2.S COVID-19 vaccine or a placebo. The sample in question was peripheral blood, obtained in a trial of Ad26.COV2.S vaccine versus placebo.

The CDR3 region is CASSFQRNYGYTF. The CDR3 bases are TGTGCCAGCAGCTTCCAGCGGAACTATGGCTACACCTTC. The chain joins TRBV7-9 to TRBJ1-2, with unresolved D. Looked up from germline, CDR1 is SEHNR and CDR2 is FQNEAQ (reference sequence). With 3 bases removed from V and 2 bases from J, the gap between germline ends came to 7 bases. This CDR3 is 13 amino acids long.